A single sample is the source of the 21 T cell receptor beta chains below, sequenced in a study of human T cells and chemical hapten exposure (dated by TCRdb to the early 2020s). The method was RACE. Sequencing was carried out with a NextSeq 500. TCRdb reprocessing: public reads trimmed at Q25 with fastp, clones called with MiXCR, in-frame beta chains kept. Each record represents a unique CDR3 protein, reported with the most common genes and DNA among its rows. The sample records about 120,000 distinct CDR3 sequences, roughly 13% of which are singletons. The top ten constitute about 0.9% of the sample. Taken with the paper, the label for time point translates to: patch test 1, 2 weeks after DPC sensitization. The sample's treatment or condition, from its label and the paper: therapeutic diphenylcyclopropenone sensitization with weekly scalp DPC. The sample consisted of whole blood, taken in connection with sensitization to the hapten diphenylcyclopropenone (DPC). The receptors originated from a man aged 18 to 35 with alopecia areata. Some clones in this sample may be carry-over from other donors' samples.

This clonotype occurred a few times. The chain carries TRBV9 and TRBJ2-1; 7 nucleotides agree with TRBD2. Germline trimming cut 0 bases from V and 3 bases from J; bases unmatched to any gene: 6. CDR3 length equals 16 residues. Germline CDR1 SGDLS, CDR2 YYNGEE. The CDR3 DNA is TGTGCCAGCAGCGTAGCGGGTGGGGGGGTCTACAATGAGCAGTTCTTC. Residues: CASSVAGGGVYNEQFF.

The chain combines TRBV12-3 or TRBV12-4 with TRBJ2-7, with no clear D. Between the trimmed V and J ends, which lost 1 base and 5 bases, there was a span of 9 bases. The CDR3 is 13 amino acids. CDR3 nucleotides: TGTGCCAGCAGTTTAGGTCCTGGCCACGAGCAGTACTTC. Its protein product is CASSLGPGHEQYF.

The chain is built from TRBV3-1 and TRBJ1-1, with 8 nucleotides matching TRBD1. V was clipped by 4 bases and J by 3 bases; unmatched bases: 4. The germline V gene encodes CDR1 LGHDT and CDR2 YNNKEL (reference sequence). CDR3 length: 14 amino acids. The CDR3 is CASSPWTGHTEAFF. The CDR3, as DNA: TGTGCCAGCAGCCCCTGGACAGGGCACACTGAAGCTTTCTTT.

The J gene is TRBJ2-1, the V gene TRBV20-1, with D perhaps TRBD1 or TRBD2 (6 bases each). Germline V CDR1 and CDR2: DFQATT, SNEGSKA (reference sequence). V lost 6 bases and J lost 10, with 19 bases in between. The CDR3 length is 13 residues. In DNA, the CDR3 is TGCAGTGCGATTCCCCCGGGGGCGCCCGAGCAGTTCTTC. Its protein is CSAIPPGAPEQFF.

The chain links TRBV4-3 to TRBJ1-2, with a tentative D call TRBD1 (5 bases). V lost 1 base and J lost 8, with 17 bases in between. Germline lookup yields CDR1 LGHNA and CDR2 YSLEER. CDR3 length equals 15 residues. Here the CDR3 DNA reads TGCGCCAGCAGCCAAGCCCAGGGCACATTTATCGGCTACACCTTC. Translating it yields CASSQAQGTFIGYTF.

Regarding this clonotype: A much larger clone lies one base from this, so it may be a read error. V and J are TRBV9 and TRBJ1-1; TRBD1 is a possible D gene (6 bases). This CDR3 region has 15 residues. The germline V gene encodes CDR1 SGDLS and CDR2 YYNGEE. CDR3 sequence: CAGSMAGARGTEAFF. The CDR3 nucleotides read TGTGCCGGCAGCATGGCAGGGGCCCGGGGCACTGAAGCTTTCTTT. Together with reference TRBV9 and TRBJ1-1, the CDR3 gives the full variable domain: DSGVTQTPKHLITATGQRVTLRCSPRSGDLSVYWYQQSLDQGLQFLIQYYNGEERAKGNILERFSAQQFPDLHSELNLSSLELGDSALYFCAGSMAGARGTEAFFGQGTRLTVV.

This clonotype was counted between two and nine times. The chain recombines TRBV20-1 with TRBJ2-7, with D possibly TRBD1 on 6 matching bases. V dropped 2 bases and J dropped 2 bases, with 10 bases sitting between them. The germline V gene encodes CDR1 DFQATT and CDR2 SNEGSKA (reference sequence). CDR3 size: 13 residues. The CDR3 DNA reads TGCAGTGCTAGAAGACAGGATACCTACGAGCAGTACTTC. Its protein is CSARRQDTYEQYF.

This clonotype has a count of ten or more. The chain links TRBV6-2 or TRBV6-3 to TRBJ2-5; D is unresolved. V was pared by 0 bases and J by 5 bases, with 13 bases between. This CDR3 contains 15 residues. Germline CDR1 reads MNHEY; CDR2 reads SVGEGT. DNA for the CDR3: TGTGCCAGCAGTTACTCGGCCGCTAGGGTGGAGACCCAGTACTTC. It yields the protein CASSYSAARVETQYF.

This clonotype was observed a few times. V is TRBV4-1 and J is TRBJ1-1; 7 nucleotides agree with TRBD1. The CDR3 contains 17 residues. CDR1 is MGHRA, CDR2 YSYEKL, per germline. V lost 1 base to trimming and J lost 3 bases; unmatched junction nucleotides: 11. The CDR3 loop is CASSQAITGAGHTEAFF. The CDR3 region has the DNA TGCGCCAGCAGCCAAGCGATTACAGGGGCAGGGCACACTGAAGCTTTCTTT.

The rearrangement joins TRBV3-1 to TRBJ1-1; D is unclear. CDR1 and CDR2 (germline): LGHDT, YNNKEL (reference sequence). The CDR3 loop spans 16 amino acids. V was trimmed by 1 base and J by 3 bases, leaving 15 bases between them. This chain's CDR3 is CASSQALGFWYTEAFF. As DNA, the CDR3 is TGTGCCAGCAGCCAAGCTTTGGGGTTTTGGTACACTGAAGCTTTCTTT. Using reference TRBV3-1 and TRBJ1-1 for the parts outside the CDR3, the full variable domain is DTAVSQTPKYLVTQMGNDKSIKCEQNLGHDTMYWYKQDSKKFLKIMFSYNNKELIINETVPNRFSPKSPDKAHLNLHINSLELGDSAVYFCASSQALGFWYTEAFFGQGTRLTVV.

This clonotype was detected ten times or more. The CDR3 nucleotides are TGCGCCAGCAGCCAGGACAGACAGGGAGGAAACATTCAGTACTTC. Residues: CASSQDRQGGNIQYF. The V gene is TRBV4-3, the J gene TRBJ2-4, with a tentative D call TRBD1 (7 bases). Trimming removed 3 bases at V and 6 bases at J, with 15 bases between. In germline, CDR1 is LGHNA, CDR2 YSLEER. The CDR3 consists of 15 residues.

In its sample, this clonotype was seen a few times. V is TRBV6-1 and J is TRBJ1-1; perhaps TRBD1 as D (5 bases). Germline V gene lookup returns CDR1 MNHNS and CDR2 SASEGT. V was clipped by 8 bases and J by 5 bases, with 15 bases between them. This CDR3 region has 13 residues. CDR3 coding DNA: TGTGCCAGCCCTAAGGCGGGGGATACTGAAGCTTTCTTT. Translation gives CASPKAGDTEAFF.

V is TRBV28 and J is TRBJ2-3; 10 nucleotides align to TRBD2. Per the germline V gene, CDR1 is MDHEN and CDR2 is SYDVKM. V lost 5 bases to trimming and J lost 2 bases; unmatched junction nucleotides: 1. This CDR3 region has 14 residues. The CDR3 coding sequence is TGTGCCAGCAGTAGCGGGGGGGACACAGATACGCAGTATTTT. Amino acids: CASSSGGDTDTQYF.

The chain combines TRBV3-1 with TRBJ1-2; D uncertain. V gave up 4 bases and J gave up 6 bases, with 9 bases separating them. CDR3 length equals 12 residues. Germline V gene lookup returns CDR1 LGHDT and CDR2 YNNKEL (reference sequence). CDR3 DNA sequence: TGTGCCAGCAGCCGTTTGAAGGATGGCTACACCTTC. Its protein product is CASSRLKDGYTF. Drawing the rest from reference TRBV3-1 and TRBJ1-2, the complete variable domain is DTAVSQTPKYLVTQMGNDKSIKCEQNLGHDTMYWYKQDSKKFLKIMFSYNNKELIINETVPNRFSPKSPDKAHLNLHINSLELGDSAVYFCASSRLKDGYTFGSGTRLTVV.

The chain links TRBV7-2 to TRBJ2-7; D might be TRBD1 or TRBD2, each matching 5 bases. CDR1 and CDR2 from the germline V gene are SGHTA and FQGNSA. Trimming cost V 5 bases and J 4 bases, with 15 bases left between them. The CDR3 spans 14 residues. CDR3 in DNA: TGTGCCAGCAGCCCGGAGCCAGGGAGATACGAGCAGTACGTC. Amino acids: CASSPEPGRYEQYV.

This clonotype has a handful of counts. The chain combines TRBV28 with TRBJ2-5; D perhaps matches TRBD1 (6 bases). The CDR3 is 15 residues long. CDR1 MDHEN and CDR2 SYDVKM come from the germline V gene. V lost 5 bases and J lost 1, with 14 bases in between. CDR3 region: CASSVQGHFQETQYF. The CDR3 DNA sequence: TGTGCCAGCAGTGTCCAGGGACACTTCCAAGAGACCCAGTACTTC. The whole variable domain, filled in from reference TRBV28 and TRBJ2-5, reads DVKVTQSSRYLVKRTGEKVFLECVQDMDHENMFWYRQDPGLGLRLIYFSYDVKMKEKGDIPEGYSVSREKKERFSLILESASTNQTSMYLCASSVQGHFQETQYFGPGTRLLVL.

This clonotype was observed many times. This sequence joins TRBV20-1 and TRBJ1-6; D perhaps matches TRBD1 (5 bases). Trimming removed 6 bases at V and 7 bases at J, with 16 bases between. This CDR3 is built from 14 residues. CDR1 and CDR2 (germline): DFQATT, SNEGSKA (reference sequence). CDR3 nucleotide sequence: TGCAGTGCCCACCCGCCGGGGCCAAATTCACCCCTCCACTTT. Its translation is CSAHPPGPNSPLHF.

The chain recombines TRBV14 with TRBJ2-1, with 9 bases lining up with TRBD1. The CDR3 runs to 11 residues. J lost 14 bases, V lost 1 base, and 0 bases had no gene match. Per the germline V gene, CDR1 is SGHDN and CDR2 is FVKESK. Here the CDR3 reads CASSQGTGEFF. The CDR3 DNA reads TGTGCCAGCAGCCAAGGGACAGGGGAGTTCTTC.

The CDR3 nucleotides are TGTGCCAGCAGCCAGAGGGGACACCCGGAGCAGTACGTC. This gives the protein CASSQRGHPEQYV. This chain uses TRBV3-2 with TRBJ2-7; the table's D call of TRBD1 was not tested on the DNA. TRBV3-2 is marked as a pseudogene. The CDR3 length is 13 residues.

This clonotype occurred many times. V and J are TRBV5-1 and TRBJ2-3; D may correspond to TRBD1 or TRBD2 (5 bases each). Looked up from germline, CDR1 is SGHRS and CDR2 is YFSETQ. CDR3 length: 18 residues. Trimming removed 2 bases at V and 5 bases at J, with 24 bases between. CDR3 in DNA: TGCGCCAGCAGCTTCGGATCAAGTGGGGGAGTAGGGGAAGATACGCAGTATTTT. This codes for CASSFGSSGGVGEDTQYF.

The genes are TRBV25-1 and TRBJ1-4; D possibly corresponds to TRBD1 (6 bases). The CDR3 has 16 residues. Germline CDR1 and CDR2: MGHDK and SYGVNS. V lost 4 bases and J lost 3, with 15 bases in between. CDR3 DNA sequence: TGTGCCAGCAGTGCCCATTACAGGGACGCTAATGAAAAACTGTTTTTT. This sequence encodes CASSAHYRDANEKLFF.